These T cell receptor beta chains were read from a single sample in a study of beta chain features in type 1 diabetes. Here immunoSEQ multiplex PCR was the method, and the copy in TCRdb shows in-frame clones only, minus some. The table includes 350,000 to 400,000 clones, over 10% detected once. The sequencing input was naive CD4+ T cells from blood. These receptors all stem from a woman under 30 with type 1 diabetes. CDR3s include the opening cysteine and the closing phenylalanine or tryptophan. Each record gives: CDR3 DNA, CDR3 protein, D gene, clone size, V gene, J gene. A D gene is named only where the DNA matches it firmly. Clone size is given for some rows only: seen once, a few or many times, or a class if the clone is expanded.

TGCAGTGCCAAACTACACAATGAGCAGTTCTTC	CSAKLHNEQFF	-	few	TRBV20-1	TRBJ2-1
TGTGCCAGCAGCGCAGGGGCAAACTATGGCTACACCTTC	CASSAGANYGYTF	-	few	TRBV7-3	TRBJ1-2
TGCGCCAGCCAAGCGGGAGTAGGCTCCTACGAGCAGTACTTC	CASQAGVGSYEQYF	TRBD2	few	TRBV4-1	TRBJ2-7
TGCAGCGTTGATGTGGGGCGCACAGATACGCAGTATTTT	CSVDVGRTDTQYF	-	-	TRBV29-1	TRBJ2-3
TGTGCCAGCGAAGGGGCGGGAGGGCACGACGAGCAGTACTTC	CASEGAGGHDEQYF	TRBD2	-	TRBV6-6	TRBJ2-7
TGTGCCTGGAGTGTACAGGGGGCAGAGACCCAGTACTTC	CAWSVQGAETQYF	TRBD1	few	TRBV30	TRBJ2-5
TGTGCCATCAGTGAGTCTGACAGGGTTGACATTCAGTACTTC	CAISESDRVDIQYF	TRBD1	-	TRBV10-3	TRBJ2-4
TGTGCCAGCAGCGGGGGACAGAAGAACACTGAAGCTTTCTTT	CASSGGQKNTEAFF	TRBD1	few	TRBV9	TRBJ1-1
TGCGCCAGCAGCTCCCCAAGACAGGGGACAGATACGCAGTATTTT	CASSSPRQGTDTQYF	TRBD1	few	TRBV5-1	TRBJ2-3
TGTGCCAGCAGCCGCAGCGGGGTCACAGATACGCAGTATTTT	CASSRSGVTDTQYF	TRBD2	-	TRBV7-6	TRBJ2-3
TGTGCCAGCAGTGACGGCCTAGCGGGGACCAATGAGCAGTTCTTC	CASSDGLAGTNEQFF	TRBD2	few	TRBV25-1	TRBJ2-1
TGTGCCTGGAGGCGGGGGAGGGATACGCAGTATTTT	CAWRRGRDTQYF	TRBD2	-	TRBV30	TRBJ2-3
TGTGCCAGCAGCTTAACTAGCGGGTACGAGCAGTACTTC	CASSLTSGYEQYF	TRBD2	-	TRBV7-9	TRBJ2-7
TGTGCCAGTGTGTCCGCGCCCGACAGGGTCCAGCCCCAGCATTTT	CASVSAPDRVQPQHF	TRBD1	-	TRBV19	TRBJ1-5
TGTGCCAGCAGTTTAGTCACACCTCCGACAGCAGCTTTCTTT	CASSLVTPPTAAFF	-	few	TRBV28	TRBJ1-1
TGTGCCAGCAGTCCGGGACAGGGGACCTATGGCTACACCTTC	CASSPGQGTYGYTF	TRBD1	-	TRBV6-5	TRBJ1-2
TGTGCCAGCAGCTTAGGCGGGAGTACCTACAATGAGCAGTTCTTC	CASSLGGSTYNEQFF	TRBD2	few	TRBV11-2	TRBJ2-1
TGTGCCTGGAGTATGGCGGGACCCCGTATGTACAATGAGCAGTTCTTC	CAWSMAGPRMYNEQFF	-	-	TRBV30	TRBJ2-1
TGTGCCACCAGCAGAGATGGAAGCCCGTCAGGCTATGGCTACACCTTC	CATSRDGSPSGYGYTF	-	few	TRBV15	TRBJ1-2
TGTGCCTGGGAGTCAGGCACAGTGGGCGAGCAGTACTTC	CAWESGTVGEQYF	-	few	TRBV30	TRBJ2-7
TGTGCCAGCATCGGACTAGCTCGGGAGACCCAGTACTTC	CASIGLARETQYF	TRBD2	-	TRBV6-6	TRBJ2-5
TGCAGCGTTGCCACAGGCTTGCGCACAGATACGCAGTATTTT	CSVATGLRTDTQYF	-	few	TRBV29-1	TRBJ2-3
TGTGCCAGCAGCCCATTCGGACTAGCGAGGACAGATACGCAGTATTTT	CASSPFGLARTDTQYF	TRBD2	-	TRBV11-1	TRBJ2-3
TGTGCCAGCAGCCCACAAACCCAGACTAGTGGTTGGCAGTTCTTC	CASSPQTQTSGWQFF	-	few	TRBV7-2	TRBJ2-1
TGCGCCAGCAGTCTCGATTACTCCGGTAACACTGAAGCTTTCTTT	CASSLDYSGNTEAFF	-	few	TRBV4-3	TRBJ1-1
TGTGCCAGCAGCTTTCTAGCCACAGATACGCAGTATTTT	CASSFLATDTQYF	-	-	TRBV11-2	TRBJ2-3
TGTGCCAGCTCACCAGGGACAGAAGCCTACGAGCAGTACTTC	CASSPGTEAYEQYF	TRBD1	few	TRBV18	TRBJ2-7
TGTGCCAGCAGCTCCCGCCGGGAGCAGTACTTC	CASSSRREQYF	-	few	TRBV14	TRBJ2-7
TGTGCCAGCAGTTACCGCGGACAGGGGACTGAGCAGTTCTTC	CASSYRGQGTEQFF	TRBD1	-	TRBV6-5	TRBJ2-1
TGTGCCAGCAGCCCCGGGACAGGGGGCAGGAGGACGCAGTATTTT	CASSPGTGGRRTQYF	TRBD1	-	TRBV13	TRBJ2-3
TGTGCCAGCAGTGAAGAGGGGGAGCAGTACTTC	CASSEEGEQYF	-	-	TRBV2	TRBJ2-7
TGTGCCAGCACCCCAGGGGCGCATGGTTCACCCCTCCACTTT	CASTPGAHGSPLHF	-	few	TRBV5-6	TRBJ1-6
TGTGCCTGGAGTTCTAGCGGTTACGAGCAGTACTTC	CAWSSSGYEQYF	TRBD2	few	TRBV30	TRBJ2-7
TGTGCCAGCAGCAAGAGGACAGTCACCCCCTACGAGCAGTACTTC	CASSKRTVTPYEQYF	-	-	TRBV7-2	TRBJ2-7
TGTGCCAGCAGTTCCGGGACAGGGGGACATCAGCCCCAGCATTTT	CASSSGTGGHQPQHF	TRBD1	-	TRBV6-6	TRBJ1-5
TGTGCCAGCAGCTTGCCGTCCACTCAAGAGACCCAGTACTTC	CASSLPSTQETQYF	-	-	TRBV7-2	TRBJ2-5